What follows is one TCR beta chain and its context. Germline CDR1 LNHDA, CDR2 SQIVND (reference sequence). The CDR3 runs 12 residues. V lost 6 bases, J lost 9 bases, and 12 bases lay in between. The data originate from a study of control samples from healthy donors and cancer patients. The repertoire was sequenced with immunoSEQ multiplex PCR; TCRdb's copy has only in-frame clones and lacks some. The sample includes about 180,000 clones, around 94% seen only once; the top ten take approximately 1.5%. This chain joins TRBV19 and TRBJ2-4; possibly TRBD1 or TRBD2 for D (5 bases each). This clonotype was sampled from a woman between 18 and 30 years old in good health. Sequencing used blood. The CDR3 DNA follows: TGTGCCAGTAGACAAGGGGCGGGCATTCAGTACTTC. Translated, it gives CASRQGAGIQYF.